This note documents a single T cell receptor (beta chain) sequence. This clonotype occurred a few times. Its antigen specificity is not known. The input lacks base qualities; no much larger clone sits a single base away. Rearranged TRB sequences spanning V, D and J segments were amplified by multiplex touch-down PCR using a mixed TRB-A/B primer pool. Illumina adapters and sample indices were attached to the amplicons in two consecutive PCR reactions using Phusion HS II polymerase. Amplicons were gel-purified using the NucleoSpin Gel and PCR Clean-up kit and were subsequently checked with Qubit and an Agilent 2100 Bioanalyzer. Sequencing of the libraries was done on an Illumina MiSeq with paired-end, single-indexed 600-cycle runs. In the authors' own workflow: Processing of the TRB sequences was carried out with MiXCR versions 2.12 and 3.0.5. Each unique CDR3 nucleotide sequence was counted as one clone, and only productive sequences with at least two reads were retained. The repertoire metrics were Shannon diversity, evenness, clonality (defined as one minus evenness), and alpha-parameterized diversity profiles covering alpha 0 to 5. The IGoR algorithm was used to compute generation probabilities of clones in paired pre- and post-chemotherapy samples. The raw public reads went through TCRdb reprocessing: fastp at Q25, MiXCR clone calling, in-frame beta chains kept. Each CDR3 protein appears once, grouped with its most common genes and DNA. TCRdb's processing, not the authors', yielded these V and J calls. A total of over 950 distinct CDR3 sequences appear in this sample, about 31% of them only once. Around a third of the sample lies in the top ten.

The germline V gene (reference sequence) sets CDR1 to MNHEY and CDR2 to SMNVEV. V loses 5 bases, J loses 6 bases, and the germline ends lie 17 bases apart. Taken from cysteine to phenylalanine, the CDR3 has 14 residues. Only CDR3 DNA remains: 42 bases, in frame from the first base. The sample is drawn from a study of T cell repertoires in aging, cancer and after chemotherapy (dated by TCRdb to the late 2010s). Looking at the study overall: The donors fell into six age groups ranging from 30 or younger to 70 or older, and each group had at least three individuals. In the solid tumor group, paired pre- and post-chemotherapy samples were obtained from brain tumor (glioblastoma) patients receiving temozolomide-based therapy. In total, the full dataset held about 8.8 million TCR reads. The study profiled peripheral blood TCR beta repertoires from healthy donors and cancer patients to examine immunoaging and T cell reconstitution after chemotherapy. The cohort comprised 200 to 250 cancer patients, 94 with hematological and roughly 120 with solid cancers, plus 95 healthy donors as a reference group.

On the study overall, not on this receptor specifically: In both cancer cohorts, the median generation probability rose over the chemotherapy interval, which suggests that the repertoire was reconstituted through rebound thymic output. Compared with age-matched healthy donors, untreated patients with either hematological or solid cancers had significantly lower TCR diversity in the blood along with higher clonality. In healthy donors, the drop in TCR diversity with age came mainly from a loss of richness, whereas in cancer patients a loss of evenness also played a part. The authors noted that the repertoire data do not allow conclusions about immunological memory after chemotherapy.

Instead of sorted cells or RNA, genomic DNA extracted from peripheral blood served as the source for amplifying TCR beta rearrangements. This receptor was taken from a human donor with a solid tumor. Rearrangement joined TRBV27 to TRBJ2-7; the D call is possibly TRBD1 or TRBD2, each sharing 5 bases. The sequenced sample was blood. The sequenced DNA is TGTGCCAGCAGTGTCGGGACCGAGACCACCGAGCAGTACTTC. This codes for CASSVGTETTEQYF.